Detailed here is one TCR beta chain. What it binds is unknown. The data stem from a study of early stage breast cancer tumors. Profiling relied on immunoSEQ multiplex PCR, and the TCRdb table lists in-frame clones only, not all of them. Of just under 30,000 clones detected, about 83% appear once; the ten largest clones hold about a tenth. Notes on the study in general: Enriched TCRB sequences shared across patients were mostly commonly generated sequences.

Germline values: CDR1 MNHNY, CDR2 SVGAGI (reference sequence). Unmatched junction bases numbered 2, after V lost 8 bases and J lost 3 bases. This CDR3 is 14 amino acids long. The chain is built from TRBV6-6 and TRBJ2-2; 11 bases are a match to TRBD2. Material: blood. The sequence was obtained from a person between 45 and 65 years old with breast cancer. This CDR3 is CASLAGGYTGELFF. The DNA of the CDR3 is TGTGCCAGCTTAGCGGGGGGGTACACCGGGGAGCTGTTTTTT.